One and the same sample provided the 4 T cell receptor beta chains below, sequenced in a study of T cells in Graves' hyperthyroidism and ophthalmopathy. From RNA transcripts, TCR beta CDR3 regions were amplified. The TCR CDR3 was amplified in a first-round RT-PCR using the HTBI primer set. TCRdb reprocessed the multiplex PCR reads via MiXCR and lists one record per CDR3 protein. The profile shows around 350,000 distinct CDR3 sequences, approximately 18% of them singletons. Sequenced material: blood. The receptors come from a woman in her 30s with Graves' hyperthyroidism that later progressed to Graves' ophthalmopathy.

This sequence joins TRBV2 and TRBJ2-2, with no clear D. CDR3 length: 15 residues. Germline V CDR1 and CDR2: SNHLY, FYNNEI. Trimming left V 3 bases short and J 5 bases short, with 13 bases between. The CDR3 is CASSDVAPNTGELFF. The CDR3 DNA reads TGTGCCAGCAGTGACGTCGCCCCCAATACCGGGGAGCTGTTTTTT.

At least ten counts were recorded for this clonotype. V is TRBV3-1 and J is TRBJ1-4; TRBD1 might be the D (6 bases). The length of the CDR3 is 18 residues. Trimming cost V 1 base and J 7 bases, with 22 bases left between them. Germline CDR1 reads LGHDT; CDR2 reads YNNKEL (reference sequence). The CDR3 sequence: CASSQGSGAARTREKLFF. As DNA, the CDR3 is TGTGCCAGCAGCCAAGGGTCAGGGGCCGCCCGAACGCGTGAAAAACTGTTTTTT.

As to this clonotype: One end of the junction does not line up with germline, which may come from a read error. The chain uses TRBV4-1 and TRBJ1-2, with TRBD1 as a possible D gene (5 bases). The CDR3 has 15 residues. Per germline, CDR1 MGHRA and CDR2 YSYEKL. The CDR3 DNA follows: TGTGCCAGCAGCCCGCAGGGAGTAGGTGACTATGGCTACACCTTC. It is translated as CASSPQGVGDYGYTF.

CDR3 region: CATSDSSEQFF. Written as DNA, the CDR3 is TGTGCCACCTCCGACTCCTCTGAGCAGTTCTTC. The genes are TRBV3-1 and TRBJ2-1; D call uncertain. The CDR3 length is 11 residues. The germline V gene encodes CDR1 LGHDT and CDR2 YNNKEL (reference sequence). Trimming took 10 bases from V and 9 from J, leaving 13 bases between them.